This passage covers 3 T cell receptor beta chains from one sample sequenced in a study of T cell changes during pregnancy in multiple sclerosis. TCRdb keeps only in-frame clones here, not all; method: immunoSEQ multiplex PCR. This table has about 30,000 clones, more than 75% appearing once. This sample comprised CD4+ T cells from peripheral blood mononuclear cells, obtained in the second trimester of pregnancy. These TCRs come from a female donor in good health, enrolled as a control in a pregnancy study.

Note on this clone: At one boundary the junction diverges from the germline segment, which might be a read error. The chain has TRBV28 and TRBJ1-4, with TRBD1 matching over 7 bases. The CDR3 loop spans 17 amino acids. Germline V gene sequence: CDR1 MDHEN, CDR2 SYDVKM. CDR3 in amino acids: CASSTLLSTGINERLFF. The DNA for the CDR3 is TGTGCCAGCAGTACGTTACTCTCGACAGGGATCAATGAAAGACTGTTTTTT.

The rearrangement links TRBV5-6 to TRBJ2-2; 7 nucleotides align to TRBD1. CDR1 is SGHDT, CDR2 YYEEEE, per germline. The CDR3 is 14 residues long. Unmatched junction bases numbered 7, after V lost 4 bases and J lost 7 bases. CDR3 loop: CASSMRQGRGELFF. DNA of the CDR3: TGTGCCAGCAGCATGAGACAGGGACGCGGGGAGCTGTTTTTT.

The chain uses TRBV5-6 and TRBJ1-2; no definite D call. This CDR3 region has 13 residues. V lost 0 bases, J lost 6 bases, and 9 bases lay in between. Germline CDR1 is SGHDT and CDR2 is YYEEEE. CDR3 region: CASSLAAGHGYTF. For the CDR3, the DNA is TGTGCCAGCAGCTTGGCGGCAGGCCATGGCTACACCTTC.